The text below deals with one TCR beta chain. No antigen is known for it. The record originates from a study of T-cell memory formation after mild COVID-19. In the study overall: Across donors, TCR clusters were largely donor specific.

Study-wide points: Day 37-peaking second-wave clones had unconfirmed SARS-CoV-2 specificity. A subset of responding clones appeared in pre-infection memory, suggesting cross-reactive memory joined.

Using constant-segment primers, 5'RACE produced TCR alpha and TCR beta cDNA libraries carrying sample barcodes and UMIs. TCRdb fed the 5' RACE reads into MiXCR, producing one record per CDR3 protein. The sample yields hundreds of thousands of distinct CDR3 sequences, 18% seen once. The receptor's source is an adult woman who had mild COVID-19 (a few samples of this study predate the infection). Cell type and time point are not known. Sequenced input: PBMCs or a T cell subset sorted from them (not recorded which).

CDR3 sequence (DNA): TGTGCCATCAGTGAGCCCGCTAGCGGGGGACGGCAGTTCTTC. Translation gives CAISEPASGGRQFF. This sequence joins TRBV10-3 and TRBJ2-1; TRBD2 matches 10 bases. With V trimmed by 2 bases and J by 12 bases, 7 bases remained unmatched. The CDR3 has 14 residues. Looked up from germline, CDR1 is ENHRY and CDR2 is SYGVKD.